What follows are 28 T cell receptor beta chains derived from one specimen sequenced in a study of early T cells in non-severe SARS-CoV-2 infection. TCRdb re-derived calls from the 5' RACE reads in MiXCR, one entry per CDR3 protein. The profile shows around 48,000 distinct CDR3 sequences, about 12% of them singletons. The sequenced sample was whole blood. These receptors were obtained from an adult who was a healthcare worker with PCR-confirmed SARS-CoV-2 infection or an uninfected control (not recorded which).

This clonotype has a handful of counts. V and J are TRBV27 and TRBJ1-1, with 8 bases that match TRBD1. Trimming at V came to 2 bases and at J to 1 base, leaving 3 bases not matched to a gene. Germline V CDR1 and CDR2: MNHEY, SMNVEV (reference sequence). There are 15 residues in the CDR3. Here the CDR3 reads CASSLTQGANTEAFF. Here the CDR3 DNA reads TGTGCCAGCAGTTTAACGCAGGGGGCGAACACTGAAGCTTTCTTT.

This clonotype was detected ten times or more. This chain joins TRBV18 and TRBJ1-5, with D unresolved. Germline V lookup: CDR1 KGHSH, CDR2 LQKENI. CDR3 length equals 13 residues. The ends were cut back, 0 bases at V and 0 bases at J, with 0 bases in the middle. The CDR3 DNA follows: TGTGCCAGCTCACCACCTAGCAATCAGCCCCAGCATTTT. As protein: CASSPPSNQPQHF.

This chain uses TRBV28 with TRBJ2-2; 10 bases fit TRBD1. The CDR3 length is 17 residues. The ends lost 2 bases at V and 3 bases at J; junction bases unmatched: 6. Germline values: CDR1 MDHEN, CDR2 SYDVKM. CDR3 sequence: CASSLRGDRGYTGELFF. Here the CDR3 DNA reads TGTGCCAGCAGTTTAAGGGGGGACAGGGGATACACCGGGGAGCTGTTTTTT.

In its sample, this clonotype was seen a few times. V and J are TRBV6-1 and TRBJ1-4; D not resolved. Trimming left V 3 bases short and J 5 bases short, with 22 bases between. Per germline, CDR1 MNHNS and CDR2 SASEGT. The CDR3 totals 18 residues. CDR3 in amino acids: CASSDLPFSRALNEKLFF. CDR3 in DNA: TGTGCCAGCAGTGATTTACCTTTCAGTCGGGCTTTAAATGAAAAACTGTTTTTT.

There are a few counts of this clonotype. This chain links TRBV6-2 or TRBV6-3 with TRBJ1-5; D is ambiguous. Germline V CDR1 and CDR2: MNHEY, SVGEGT. The CDR3 is made up of 14 amino acids. Trimming shortened V by 5 bases and J by 1 base, and 9 bases separated the two germline ends. CDR3 DNA sequence: TGTGCCAGCAGTCTCCCTCCGAGCAATCAGCCCCAGCATTTT. It specifies CASSLPPSNQPQHF.

V gene TRBV6-6 combines with J gene TRBJ1-3; D ambiguous. The CDR3 contains 15 residues. Germline lookup yields CDR1 MNHNY and CDR2 SVGAGI (reference sequence). V shed 6 bases and J shed 0 bases, with 12 bases lying between them. The CDR3 spells CASRRTVSSGNTIYF. CDR3 coding DNA: TGTGCCAGCAGACGGACCGTCAGCTCTGGAAACACCATATATTTT.

In this sample, this clonotype turned up many times. This chain joins TRBV27 and TRBJ1-1; no reliable D call. The CDR3 runs to 13 residues. The V end was cut by 6 bases, the J end by 1 base, with 9 bases between. CDR1 is MNHEY, CDR2 SMNVEV, per germline (reference sequence). The CDR3 DNA reads as TGTGCCAGCAGGCGGGGATGGAACACTGAAGCTTTCTTT. Translated, it gives CASRRGWNTEAFF.

V usage is TRBV7-8 and J usage is TRBJ2-1, with D perhaps matching TRBD1 or TRBD2 (5 bases each). The CDR3 spans 11 residues. CDR1 is SGHVS, CDR2 FQNEAQ, per germline. V was cut by 3 bases and J by 12 bases, with 9 bases left in between. In DNA, the CDR3 is TGTGCCAGCAGCTTGACGGGACGGCAGTTCTTC. Translation gives CASSLTGRQFF.

Ten or more counts support this clonotype. V and J are TRBV6-6 and TRBJ2-3; 9 bases align to TRBD2. The V gene's germline CDR1 is MNHNY and CDR2 SVGAGI (reference sequence). V was pared by 6 bases and J by 4 bases, with 8 bases of the junction left unmatched. The CDR3 has 15 residues. CDR3 sequence reads: CASSSSGRGPDTQYF. DNA for the CDR3: TGTGCCAGCAGCAGTAGCGGGAGAGGCCCAGATACGCAGTATTTT.

In this sample, this clonotype turned up many times. This sequence joins TRBV29-1 and TRBJ2-1, with TRBD2 as a possible D gene (7 bases). This CDR3 is 15 amino acids long. Germline CDR1 is SQVTM and CDR2 is ANQGSEA. With 0 bases removed from V and 5 bases from J, the gap between germline ends came to 14 bases. The CDR3 DNA reads TGCAGCGTTGAAGAACGGCGGGGGCGAAACAATGAGCAGTTCTTC. Its protein product is CSVEERRGRNNEQFF.

The genes are TRBV7-2 and TRBJ1-5, with 7 bases lining up with TRBD1. Trimming took 5 bases from V and 7 from J; bases not matched to a gene: 5. The CDR3 has 13 residues. Germline assignment: CDR1 SGHTA and CDR2 FQGNSA. CDR3 nucleotide sequence: TGTGCCAGCAGCCCCGACAGGGTCCAGCCCCAGCATTTT. Translation: CASSPDRVQPQHF.

The V call is TRBV28, the J call TRBJ1-1; D remains unclear. This CDR3 has 15 amino acids. Trimming removed 6 bases at V and 1 base at J, with 15 bases between. Germline values: CDR1 MDHEN, CDR2 SYDVKM. The CDR3 DNA sequence: TGTGCCAGCAGCCTCACCGAGAGGCAGAACACTGAAGCTTTCTTT. Its protein is CASSLTERQNTEAFF.

This clonotype came up many times. V is TRBV7-9 and J is TRBJ1-6; 10 bases are shared with TRBD1. The V gene end was trimmed by 5 bases and the J gene end by 8 bases; junction bases not matched to a gene: 3. The CDR3 has 14 amino acids. Germline V gene sequence: CDR1 SEHNR, CDR2 FQNEAQ (reference sequence). The CDR3 sequence is CASSMGQGYSPLHF. The CDR3 DNA reads as TGTGCCAGCAGCATGGGACAGGGGTATTCACCCCTCCACTTT. The full variable domain, rest sourced from reference TRBV7-9 and TRBJ1-6, is DTGVSQNPRHKITKRGQNVTFRCDPISEHNRLYWYRQTLGQGPEFLTYFQNEAQLEKSRLLSDRFSAERPKGSFSTLEIQRTEQGDSAMYLCASSMGQGYSPLHFGNGTRLTVT.

Only a few counts were recorded for this clonotype. The gene calls are TRBV5-1 and TRBJ2-1; TRBD2 agrees at 9 bases. J lost 1 base, V lost 3 bases, and 5 bases had no gene match. Germline lookup yields CDR1 SGHRS and CDR2 YFSETQ. CDR3 length: 16 amino acids. The CDR3 sequence is CASSYDSGRSYNEQFF. The CDR3 region has the DNA TGCGCCAGCAGCTACGACAGCGGGAGGTCCTACAATGAGCAGTTCTTC.

This clonotype was counted ten times or more. The V call is TRBV12-5, the J call TRBJ1-5; 8 bases align to TRBD1. The J segment lost 0 bases and the V segment lost 3 bases, leaving 7 bases of the junction unmatched. Germline V CDR1 and CDR2: LGHNT, FRNRAP. CDR3 size: 17 residues. The CDR3 nucleotides are TGTGCTAGTGGTTTAGGGGACAGGCCTTATAGCAATCAGCCCCAGCATTTT. It specifies CASGLGDRPYSNQPQHF.

The rearrangement uses TRBV5-1 and TRBJ1-2; tentatively, D is TRBD1 (5 bases). The V end was cut by 7 bases, the J end by 4 bases, with 14 bases between. In germline, CDR1 is SGHRS, CDR2 YFSETQ. The CDR3 covers 13 residues. The CDR3 loop reads CASSLPGTYGYTF. Written as DNA, the CDR3 is TGCGCCAGCTCGCTCCCCGGGACCTATGGCTACACCTTC. Based on the CDR3 plus reference TRBV5-1 and TRBJ1-2, the full variable domain is KAGVTQTPRYLIKTRGQQVTLSCSPISGHRSVSWYQQTPGQGLQFLFEYFSETQRNKGNFPGRFSGRQFSNSRSEMNVSTLELGDSALYLCASSLPGTYGYTFGSGTRLTVV.

This clonotype has a count of ten or more. The chain uses TRBV5-5 and TRBJ1-2; D not certain. The CDR3 runs to 16 residues. Germline lookup yields CDR1 SGHKS and CDR2 YYEKEE (reference sequence). V gave up 0 bases and J gave up 4 bases, with 16 bases separating them. DNA for the CDR3: TGTGCCAGCAGCTTGGCCAATACTGGGGTAGGCTATGGCTACACCTTC. It translates to CASSLANTGVGYGYTF.

The V call is TRBV6-2 or TRBV6-3, the J call TRBJ1-2, with 7 bases identical to TRBD1. CDR3 length equals 12 residues. The V segment lost 5 bases and the J segment 8 bases; nucleotides outside the gene matches: 5. Germline V CDR1 and CDR2: MNHEY, SVGEGT. The CDR3 sequence: CASSQRQGGYTF. The CDR3 DNA sequence: TGTGCCAGCAGTCAGAGACAGGGCGGCTACACCTTC.

Ten or more counts support this clonotype. The V and J genes are TRBV5-1 and TRBJ2-7; D uncertain. The V gene lost 4 bases and the J gene lost 0 bases, with 17 bases spanning the gap. CDR3 size: 16 residues. CDR1 and CDR2 from the germline V gene are SGHRS and YFSETQ. The CDR3 bases are TGCGCCAGCAGCACGTTCGGAGCGCCGAGCTCCTACGAGCAGTACTTC. Translated: CASSTFGAPSSYEQYF.

The J gene is TRBJ2-7, the V gene TRBV12-3 or TRBV12-4, with 11 bases that match TRBD2. CDR3 size: 13 residues. V shed 3 bases, J shed 9 bases, and the junction held 4 bases outside the gene matches. CDR3 in DNA: TGTGCCAGCAGTTTGACTAGCGGGACGGTGCAGTACTTC. Its translation is CASSLTSGTVQYF.

This clonotype was detected only a few times. The chain is built from TRBV10-3 and TRBJ2-7; 10 bases agree with TRBD1. CDR3 length: 14 amino acids. V shed 10 bases, J shed 1 base, and the junction held 7 bases outside the gene matches. Germline CDR1 ENHRY, CDR2 SYGVKD. In nucleotides, the CDR3 is TGTGCCACCCGGGGACAGGGGACATCCTACGAGCAGTACTTC. Encoded protein: CATRGQGTSYEQYF.

The chain uses TRBV30 and TRBJ2-2; perhaps TRBD1 as D (5 bases). The CDR3 covers 11 residues. Germline-derived CDR1 and CDR2 are GTSNPN and SVGIG (reference sequence). The V end lost 4 bases, the J end lost 5 bases, and 5 bases lay between the germline ends. CDR3 protein: CAWTGTGELFF. Here the CDR3 DNA reads TGTGCCTGGACAGGGACCGGGGAGCTGTTTTTT.

The chain has TRBV2 and TRBJ1-2; D is undetermined. CDR3 length equals 11 residues. Germline V gene sequence: CDR1 SNHLY, CDR2 FYNNEI. V was cut by 7 bases and J by 0 bases, with 3 bases left in between. CDR3 sequence reads: CASITNYGYTF. DNA of the CDR3: TGTGCCAGCATCACTAACTATGGCTACACCTTC.

This clonotype appeared many times. The chain employs TRBV7-9 and TRBJ2-3; 9 bases align to TRBD2. With 5 bases clipped from V and 3 bases from J, the junction kept 15 bases outside the gene matches. The CDR3 is 18 amino acids. CDR1 is SEHNR, CDR2 FQNEAQ, per germline (reference sequence). The CDR3 DNA sequence: TGTGCCAGCAGCAGTAGGGCGGATAGCGGGGGAAGAACAGATACGCAGTATTTT. Residues: CASSSRADSGGRTDTQYF. Full variable domain (missing parts from reference TRBV7-9 and TRBJ2-3): DTGVSQNPRHKITKRGQNVTFRCDPISEHNRLYWYRQTLGQGPEFLTYFQNEAQLEKSRLLSDRFSAERPKGSFSTLEIQRTEQGDSAMYLCASSSRADSGGRTDTQYFGPGTRLTVL.

This clonotype came up a few times. V usage is TRBV9 and J usage is TRBJ2-3; no firm D call. V was pared by 4 bases and J by 1 base, with 7 bases between. CDR1 is SGDLS and CDR2 is YYNGEE in the germline V gene. The CDR3 is made up of 13 amino acids. CDR3 region: CASSPRGTDTQYF. Here the CDR3 DNA reads TGTGCCAGCAGCCCCCGGGGCACAGATACGCAGTATTTT.

A note on this clonotype: A much larger clone differs by one base, so this may be a read error. The V and J genes are TRBV7-9 and TRBJ2-2, with unresolved D. V was trimmed by 1 base and J by 7 bases, leaving 10 bases between them. Germline CDR1 and CDR2: SEHNR and FQNEAQ (reference sequence). The CDR3 has 14 amino acids. Here the CDR3 DNA reads TGTGCCAGCAGCTTAGGATTCCCGGTCGGGGAGCTGTTTTTT. Translation gives CASSLGFPVGELFF.

V is TRBV6-6 and J is TRBJ1-2; no firm D call. Per the germline V gene, CDR1 is MNHNY and CDR2 is SVGAGI (reference sequence). The CDR3 length is 11 residues. V was cut by 7 bases and J by 8 bases, with 11 bases left in between. The CDR3, as DNA: TGTGCCAGCACTGACGAACGGGGCTACACCTTC. Protein product: CASTDERGYTF.

The chain joins TRBV5-1 to TRBJ2-1; 7 bases line up with TRBD2. The CDR3 length is 15 residues. After removal of 1 base from V and 3 bases from J, the junction contained 4 bases not matched to a gene. CDR1 and CDR2 (germline): SGHRS, YFSETQ. Here the CDR3 reads CASSLPAGDYNEQFF. The CDR3 DNA reads TGCGCCAGCAGCTTGCCGGCGGGAGACTACAATGAGCAGTTCTTC.